Listed here are 7 T cell receptor beta chains from one sample, sequenced in a study of T cells after yellow fever vaccination. MiXCR, run by TCRdb on the 5' RACE reads, gives a single entry per CDR3 protein. This sample has some 120,000 distinct CDR3 sequences, with more than 6.5% found just once. Sample: CD4+ T cells sorted from PBMCs, taken around 10 days after the first yellow fever vaccination. These receptors were taken from a man between 18 and 29 years old who received the YFV17D yellow fever vaccine.

The chain carries TRBV5-4 and TRBJ2-4; 10 bases align to TRBD2. The CDR3 has 15 amino acids. Germline V gene sequence: CDR1 SGHNT, CDR2 YYREEE (reference sequence). The V segment lost 4 bases and the J segment 9 bases; nucleotides outside the gene matches: 10. As DNA, the CDR3 is TGTGCCAGCAGCCTAGCGGGGGCCGACGGGAGCATTCAGTACTTC. Residues: CASSLAGADGSIQYF.

This clonotype occurred many times. V gene TRBV5-1 combines with J gene TRBJ2-4; 9 bases align to TRBD2. Germline CDR1 and CDR2: SGHRS and YFSETQ. The CDR3 extends over 15 amino acids. J lost 4 bases, V lost 4 bases, and 6 bases had no gene match. CDR3 residues: CASSQEAGGKNIQYF. CDR3 nucleotide sequence: TGCGCCAGCAGCCAGGAAGCGGGGGGAAAAAACATTCAGTACTTC.

There are many counts of this clonotype. This sequence joins TRBV19 and TRBJ2-3; 7 positions match TRBD1. The V and J ends lost 10 bases and 2 bases, in that order; junction bases with no gene match: 6. CDR3 length equals 13 residues. Germline CDR1 is LNHDA and CDR2 is SQIVND (reference sequence). The CDR3 nucleotides read TGTGCCACGTCGGGACAGAACACAGATACGCAGTATTTT. Encoded protein: CATSGQNTDTQYF.

This clonotype was seen repeatedly, ten times or more. V usage is TRBV10-3 and J usage is TRBJ2-1; D is undetermined. The CDR3 spans 14 residues. Germline loops: CDR1 ENHRY, CDR2 SYGVKD. Trimming took 2 bases from V and 6 from J, leaving 11 bases between them. The CDR3 DNA follows: TGTGCCATCAGTGAGCAGGCTGGAATCAATGAGCAGTTCTTC. Its protein is CAISEQAGINEQFF.

This clonotype was detected many times. This chain joins TRBV19 and TRBJ1-5; 8 bases agree with TRBD1. CDR3 length equals 15 residues. Germline V gene data show CDR1 as LNHDA and CDR2 as SQIVND (reference sequence). Trimming removed 4 bases from V and 7 bases from J; junction bases left unmatched: 9. CDR3 nucleotide sequence: TGTGCCAGTAGTACCCAAGGGACAGGAGGACAGCCCCAGCATTTT. Translation: CASSTQGTGGQPQHF.

The sample holds many counts of this clonotype. The CDR3: CASSPRRSYEQYF. CDR3 nucleotide sequence: TGCGCCAGCAGCCCTCGGCGGTCCTACGAGCAGTACTTC. The gene calls are TRBV4-3 and TRBJ2-7; no clear D gene. The germline CDR1 and CDR2 sequences are LGHNA and YSLEER. The CDR3 is made up of 13 amino acids. Trimming stripped 4 bases from V and 1 base from J, with 8 bases between.

This clonotype was detected ten times or more. The chain recombines TRBV20-1 with TRBJ2-1; D gene uncertain. The length of the CDR3 is 15 residues. V shed 0 bases and J shed 9 bases, with 18 bases lying between them. Germline CDR1 is DFQATT and CDR2 is SNEGSKA (reference sequence). DNA of the CDR3: TGCAGTGCTAGAGAGCCAAGACTGGCGATGGGTGAGCAGTTCTTC. This encodes CSAREPRLAMGEQFF.